The clone carrying this T cell receptor (beta chain) appeared many times. The data derive from a study of regulatory T cells in long-lasting Graves disease. Stated time point: persistent/refractory GD, antithyroid drugs over 5 years with positive TRAb. RNA extracted from PBMCs served as the sequencing template. CDR1 is SGHRS, CDR2 YFSETQ, per germline. V lost 2 bases and J 1 base, leaving 12 bases between the germline ends. This CDR3 comprises 15 residues. Arm-PCR with iRepertoire HTBI primers amplified the CDR3 regions for these TCR beta libraries. Each CDR3 protein is one row after TCRdb ran MiXCR on the multiplex PCR reads. This sample carries about 470,000 distinct CDR3 sequences, more than 20% of them seen once, and the ten largest clones take 7% to 9.5%.

The chain is built from TRBV5-1 and TRBJ1-2, with unresolved D. The sequencing here drew on peripheral blood mononuclear cells (PBMCs), taken when the disease was refractory, from a patient treated with antithyroid drugs. The receptor was isolated from a female donor with Graves disease. DNA for the CDR3: TGCGCCAGCAGCTTCTCATCGACGGATAACTATGGCTACACCTTC. Its protein is CASSFSSTDNYGYTF.